Presented here are 23 T cell receptor beta chains from one specimen sequenced in a study of blood T cell repertoires in COVID-19. This table comes from immunoSEQ multiplex PCR, and its TCRdb copy is limited to in-frame clones, with some not included. Of hundreds of thousands of clones detected, about 86% appear once; the ten largest clones hold more than 8%. The sample was peripheral blood. Source of these receptors: a woman older than 75 with acute or convalescent COVID-19.

The chain uses TRBV9 and TRBJ2-2, with TRBD2 matching over 11 bases. The germline V gene has CDR1 SGDLS and CDR2 YYNGEE. CDR3 length: 16 residues. With V trimmed by 4 bases and J by 4 bases, 6 bases remained unmatched. CDR3 in amino acids: CASSPDSGGATGELFF. DNA of the CDR3: TGTGCCAGCAGCCCCGATAGCGGGGGGGCCACCGGGGAGCTGTTTTTT.

This sequence joins TRBV27 and TRBJ1-2; 8 positions agree with TRBD1. Germline loops: CDR1 MNHEY, CDR2 SMNVEV (reference sequence). V was clipped by 6 bases and J by 6 bases; unmatched bases: 12. CDR3 length: 15 residues. CDR3 region: CASRPRGTGVDGYTF. DNA for the CDR3: TGTGCCAGCAGGCCCAGGGGGACAGGAGTCGATGGCTACACCTTC.

V is TRBV5-4 and J is TRBJ1-2; possibly TRBD1 for D (6 bases). Germline V gene sequence: CDR1 SGHNT, CDR2 YYREEE (reference sequence). The V gene lost 1 base and the J gene lost 2 bases, with 12 bases spanning the gap. This CDR3 has 15 amino acids. The CDR3 here is CASSLLPGTNYGYTF. CDR3 DNA: TGTGCCAGCAGCTTGTTGCCAGGGACAAACTATGGCTACACCTTC.

This clone showed up just a few times. The CDR3 DNA sequence: TGCGCCAGCAGCTTGCAAGGCAGGGGAGATACGCAGTATTTT. Translated, it gives CASSLQGRGDTQYF. The V and J genes are TRBV5-1 and TRBJ2-3; the D gene is possibly TRBD1 (6 bases). Germline V CDR1 and CDR2: SGHRS, YFSETQ. The CDR3 consists of 14 residues. Trimming shortened V by 1 base and J by 5 bases, and 11 bases separated the two germline ends.

The J gene is TRBJ2-7, the V gene TRBV15, with 8 positions matching TRBD1. The CDR3 is 16 residues long. From germline, CDR1 is LNHNV and CDR2 YYDKDF (reference sequence). J gave up 0 bases and V 0 bases, and 4 bases lay outside the gene matches. The CDR3 loop is CATSREMTGASYEQYF. The DNA of the CDR3 is TGTGCCACCAGCAGAGAGATGACAGGGGCCTCCTACGAGCAGTACTTC.

The chain recombines TRBV6-5 with TRBJ1-1, with a possible D match to TRBD1 (6 bases). Germline CDR1 is MNHEY and CDR2 is SVGAGI. V gave up 3 bases and J gave up 7 bases, with 12 bases separating them. The CDR3 runs to 13 residues. CDR3 residues: CASSYRQADEAFF. In nucleotides, the CDR3 is TGTGCCAGCAGTTATAGACAGGCAGATGAAGCTTTCTTT.

The rearrangement links TRBV4-1 to TRBJ2-5, with 11 bases identical to TRBD2. V shed 5 bases and J 2 bases; nucleotides not matched to a gene: 4. CDR1 and CDR2 (germline): MGHRA, YSYEKL. The CDR3 is 15 residues long. The CDR3 reads CASSGRLAGQETQYF. The DNA for the CDR3 is TGCGCCAGCAGCGGCCGACTAGCGGGGCAAGAGACCCAGTACTTC.

In its sample, this clone was seen once. The J gene is TRBJ2-5, the V gene TRBV3-1 (or the pseudogene TRBV3-2); D remains unclear. Between the trimmed V and J ends, which lost 4 bases and 0 bases, there was a span of 18 bases. Germline V CDR1 and CDR2: LGHDT, YNNKEL (reference sequence). The CDR3 spans 17 residues. The CDR3 loop reads CASSPLRTDPYQETQYF. The CDR3, as DNA: TGTGCCAGCAGCCCCCTCAGAACAGACCCGTACCAAGAGACCCAGTACTTC.

The chain couples TRBV10-3 to TRBJ2-3, with 8 bases lining up with TRBD2. CDR1 ENHRY and CDR2 SYGVKD come from the germline V gene. V lost 7 bases and J lost 3; bases outside the gene matches: 6. This CDR3 is 14 amino acids long. CDR3 sequence: CAIKATSGTDTQYF. CDR3 DNA sequence: TGTGCCATCAAGGCCACTAGCGGTACAGATACGCAGTATTTT.

The rearrangement joins TRBV4-1 to TRBJ1-4, with D possibly matching TRBD1 (5 bases). The V gene's germline CDR1 is MGHRA and CDR2 YSYEKL. The CDR3 length is 16 residues. V dropped 0 bases and J dropped 8 bases, with 16 bases sitting between them. The CDR3 protein is CASSQDGQGLGEKLFF. Written as DNA, the CDR3 is TGCGCCAGCAGCCAAGACGGGCAGGGATTAGGAGAAAAACTGTTTTTT.

The chain's CDR3 is CATSEGGYGYTF. The DNA of the CDR3 is TGTGCCACCAGTGAAGGGGGCTATGGCTACACCTTC. V gene TRBV24-1 combines with J gene TRBJ1-2, with a weak D call TRBD1 (6 bases). This CDR3 is 12 amino acids long. CDR1 KGHDR and CDR2 SFDVKD come from the germline V gene. The germline V and J ends were trimmed by 4 bases and 4 bases, with 6 bases remaining between them.

V gene TRBV12-3 or TRBV12-4 combines with J gene TRBJ2-7; D is possibly TRBD1 (5 bases). The CDR3 extends over 13 amino acids. V was trimmed by 5 bases and J by 4 bases, leaving 12 bases between them. The CDR3 reads CASSIFQGYEQYF. DNA for the CDR3: TGTGCCAGCAGTATATTCCAGGGATACGAGCAGTACTTC.

This chain links TRBV3-1 (or the pseudogene TRBV3-2) with TRBJ1-1, with D perhaps matching TRBD1 (5 bases). V was cut by 11 bases and J by 1 base, with 14 bases left in between. The germline gives CDR1 LGHDT, CDR2 YNNKEL (reference sequence). The CDR3 has 13 residues. In DNA, the CDR3 is TGTGCCGCCGGGACTGGAGGGAACACTGAAGCTTTCTTT. This encodes CAAGTGGNTEAFF.

Only a few counts were recorded for this clone. The V gene is TRBV5-1, the J gene TRBJ1-6, with D possibly TRBD1 on 5 matching bases. Germline lookup yields CDR1 SGHRS and CDR2 YFSETQ. The CDR3 is made up of 15 amino acids. The ends were cut back, 0 bases at V and 10 bases at J, with 14 bases in the middle. This chain's CDR3 is CASSLVGGSRSPLHF. The CDR3 DNA is TGCGCCAGCAGCTTGGTCGGGGGGTCGCGGTCACCCCTCCACTTT.

CDR3: CASSGGRSLPGQPQHF. Written as DNA, the CDR3 is TGTGCCAGCAGCGGAGGGCGGTCCCTTCCCGGTCAGCCCCAGCATTTT. J is TRBJ1-5 and V is TRBV7-2, with unresolved D. Trimming cost V 5 bases and J 6 bases, with 20 bases left between them. This CDR3 spans 16 amino acids. Per germline, CDR1 SGHTA and CDR2 FQGNSA.

The CDR3 protein is CASSPRRGRNTEAFF. In DNA form, the CDR3 reads TGTGCCAGCTCACCACGGCGAGGGAGGAACACTGAAGCTTTCTTT. V and J are TRBV18 and TRBJ1-1, with D unclear. Germline V gene sequence: CDR1 KGHSH, CDR2 LQKENI. The CDR3 extends over 15 amino acids. V lost 1 base to trimming and J lost 1 base, with 10 bases between them.

About this clone itself: The sample holds other DNA sequences that translate to the same CDR3. The gene calls are TRBV18 and TRBJ1-3, with TRBD1 as a possible D gene (6 bases). V was pared by 6 bases and J by 4 bases, with 10 bases between. The germline gives CDR1 KGHSH, CDR2 LQKENI. This CDR3 comprises 13 residues. CDR3: CASSPGTGNTIYF. The CDR3 bases are TGTGCCAGCTCTCCCGGGACAGGAAACACCATATATTTT. Filled out from reference TRBV18 and TRBJ1-3, the complete variable domain reads NAGVMQNPRHLVRRRGQEARLRCSPMKGHSHVYWYRQLPEEGLKFMVYLQKENIIDESGMPKERFSAEFPKEGPSILRIQQVVRGDSAAYFCASSPGTGNTIYFGEGSWLTVV.

The chain links TRBV28 to TRBJ1-1; D remains unclear. In germline, CDR1 is MDHEN, CDR2 SYDVKM. Trimming took off 3 bases at V and 6 bases at J, with 8 bases between the two ends. The CDR3 runs 12 residues. CDR3: CASSFQWSEAFF. The CDR3 coding sequence is TGTGCCAGCAGTTTCCAGTGGTCTGAAGCTTTCTTT.

The chain uses TRBV11-2 and TRBJ1-1; TRBD1 is a possible D gene (5 bases). Germline CDR1 and CDR2: SGHAT and FQNNGV. CDR3 size: 16 residues. V dropped 0 bases and J dropped 1 base, with 12 bases sitting between them. The CDR3 bases are TGTGCCAGCAGCTTAGATCTAAGCAGGGCGAACACTGAAGCTTTCTTT. Amino acids: CASSLDLSRANTEAFF.

The J gene is TRBJ1-2, the V gene TRBV5-8; D ambiguous. Trimming took 1 base from V and 5 from J, leaving 6 bases between them. Germline CDR1 SGHTS, CDR2 YDEGEE. The CDR3 is 12 residues long. This CDR3 reads CASSLQAYGYTF. CDR3 in DNA: TGTGCCAGCAGCTTGCAAGCTTATGGCTACACCTTC.

The rearrangement joins TRBV19 to TRBJ2-6; D is unresolved. The germline V gene has CDR1 LNHDA and CDR2 SQIVND (reference sequence). Trimming took off 5 bases at V and 1 base at J, with 3 bases between the two ends. The CDR3 is 13 residues long. The CDR3 loop reads CASSLSGANVLTF. As DNA, the CDR3 is TGTGCCAGTAGTCTGTCTGGGGCCAACGTCCTGACTTTC.

This chain links TRBV7-9 with TRBJ1-1; perhaps TRBD1 as D (5 bases). This CDR3 region has 15 residues. Deletions cut 6 bases from V and 4 bases from J, with 18 bases between. The germline V gene encodes CDR1 SEHNR and CDR2 FQNEAQ (reference sequence). The CDR3 sequence is CASRGPGSGGTEAFF. The DNA of the CDR3 is TGTGCCAGCAGGGGCCCCGGGAGTGGGGGCACTGAAGCTTTCTTT. The whole variable domain, filled in from reference TRBV7-9 and TRBJ1-1, reads DTGVSQNPRHKITKRGQNVTFRCDPISEHNRLYWYRQTLGQGPEFLTYFQNEAQLEKSRLLSDRFSAERPKGSFSTLEIQRTEQGDSAMYLCASRGPGSGGTEAFFGQGTRLTVV.

This rearrangement joins TRBV28 to TRBJ2-7; D is possibly TRBD1 (5 bases). Trimming took off 7 bases at V and 0 bases at J, with 16 bases between the two ends. Germline CDR1 reads MDHEN; CDR2 reads SYDVKM. The CDR3 spans 15 residues. CDR3 nucleotides: TGTGCCAGCACCTTAGGGGCACTTCCCTCCTACGAGCAGTACTTC. This sequence encodes CASTLGALPSYEQYF.